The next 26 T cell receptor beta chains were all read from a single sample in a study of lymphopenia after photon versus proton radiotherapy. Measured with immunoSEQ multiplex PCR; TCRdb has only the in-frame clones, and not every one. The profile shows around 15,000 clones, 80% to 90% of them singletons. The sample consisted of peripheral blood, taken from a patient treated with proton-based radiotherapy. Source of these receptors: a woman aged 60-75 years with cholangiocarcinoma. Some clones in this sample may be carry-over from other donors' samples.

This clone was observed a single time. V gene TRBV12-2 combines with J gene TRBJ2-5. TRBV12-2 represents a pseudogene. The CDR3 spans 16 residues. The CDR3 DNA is TGTGCAAGTCGCATAAAGGCCTACCTGTACCAAGAGACCCAGTACTTC. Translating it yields CASRIKAYLYQETQYF.

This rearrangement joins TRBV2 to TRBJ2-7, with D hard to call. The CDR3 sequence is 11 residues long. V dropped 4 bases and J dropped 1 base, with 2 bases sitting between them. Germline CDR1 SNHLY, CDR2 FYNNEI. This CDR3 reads CASSVSYEQYF. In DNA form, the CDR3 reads TGTGCCAGCAGTGTATCCTACGAGCAGTACTTC.

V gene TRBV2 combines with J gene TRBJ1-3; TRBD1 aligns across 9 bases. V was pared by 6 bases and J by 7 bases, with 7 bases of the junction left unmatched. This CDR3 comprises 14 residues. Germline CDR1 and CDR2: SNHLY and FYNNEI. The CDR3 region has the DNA TGTGCCAGCAGGCCAGACAGGGGGATGAACACCATATATTTT. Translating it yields CASRPDRGMNTIYF.

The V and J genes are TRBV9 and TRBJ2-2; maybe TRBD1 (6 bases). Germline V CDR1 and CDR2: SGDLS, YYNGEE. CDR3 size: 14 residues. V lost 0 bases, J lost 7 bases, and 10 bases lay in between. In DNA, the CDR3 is TGTGCCAGCAGCGTAGTATCAGGGGTCGGGGAGCTGTTTTTT. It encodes CASSVVSGVGELFF.

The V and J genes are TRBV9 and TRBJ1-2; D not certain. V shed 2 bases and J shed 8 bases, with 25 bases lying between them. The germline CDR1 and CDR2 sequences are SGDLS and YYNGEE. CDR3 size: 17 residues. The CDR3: CASSVRVLVPPGSGYTF. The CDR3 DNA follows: TGTGCCAGCAGCGTGAGGGTGTTGGTACCACCTGGTAGCGGCTACACCTTC.

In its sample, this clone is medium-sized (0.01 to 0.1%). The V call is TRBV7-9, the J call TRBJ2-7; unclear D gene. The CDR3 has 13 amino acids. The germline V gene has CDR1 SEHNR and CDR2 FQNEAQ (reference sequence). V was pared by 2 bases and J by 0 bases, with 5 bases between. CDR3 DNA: TGTGCCAGCAGCTTATCCAGCTCCTACGAGCAGTACTTC. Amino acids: CASSLSSSYEQYF.

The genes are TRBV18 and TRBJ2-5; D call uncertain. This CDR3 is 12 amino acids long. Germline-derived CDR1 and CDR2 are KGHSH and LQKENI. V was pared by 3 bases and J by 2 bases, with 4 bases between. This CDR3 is CASSPRQETQYF. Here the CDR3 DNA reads TGTGCCAGCTCACCTAGGCAAGAGACCCAGTACTTC.

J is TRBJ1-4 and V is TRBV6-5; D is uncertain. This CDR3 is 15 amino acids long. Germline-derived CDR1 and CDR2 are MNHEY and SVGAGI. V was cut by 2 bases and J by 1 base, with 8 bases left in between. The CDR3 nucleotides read TGTGCCAGCAGTTACGGCGGTTTAACTAATGAAAAACTGTTTTTT. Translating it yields CASSYGGLTNEKLFF.

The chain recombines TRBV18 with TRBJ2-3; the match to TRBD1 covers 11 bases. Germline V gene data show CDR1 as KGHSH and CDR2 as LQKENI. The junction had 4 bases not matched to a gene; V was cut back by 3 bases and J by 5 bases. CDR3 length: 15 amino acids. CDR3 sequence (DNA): TGTGCCAGCTCACCTGGACAGGGGGCTATAGATACGCAGTATTTT. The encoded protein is CASSPGQGAIDTQYF.

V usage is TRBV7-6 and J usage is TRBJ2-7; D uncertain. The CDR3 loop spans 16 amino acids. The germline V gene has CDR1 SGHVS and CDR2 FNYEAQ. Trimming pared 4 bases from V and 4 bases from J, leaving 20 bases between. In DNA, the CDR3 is TGTGCCAGCAGCTATGGGATAGGGCCCCCTATGTACGAGCAGTACTTC. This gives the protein CASSYGIGPPMYEQYF. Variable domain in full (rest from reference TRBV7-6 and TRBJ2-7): GAGVSQSPRYKVTKRGQDVALRCDPISGHVSLYWYRQALGQGPEFLTYFNYEAQQDKSGLPNDRFSAERPEGSISTLTIQRTEQRDSAMYRCASSYGIGPPMYEQYFGPGTRLTVT.

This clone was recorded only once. CDR3 nucleotides: TGCGCCAGCAGCTTCACTATAGGGAATCTAAAACTGTTTTTT. As protein: CASSFTIGNLKLFF. V gene TRBV4-3 combines with J gene TRBJ1-4; D is unresolved. Trimming removed 5 bases from V and 10 bases from J, with 17 bases in between. Germline-derived CDR1 and CDR2 are LGHNA and YSLEER. CDR3 size: 14 residues.

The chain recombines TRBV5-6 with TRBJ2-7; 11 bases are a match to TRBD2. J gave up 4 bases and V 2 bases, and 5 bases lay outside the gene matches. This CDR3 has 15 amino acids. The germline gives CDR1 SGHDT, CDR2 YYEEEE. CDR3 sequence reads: CASSFPGTSGYEQYF. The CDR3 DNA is TGTGCCAGCAGCTTCCCCGGGACTAGCGGTTACGAGCAGTACTTC.

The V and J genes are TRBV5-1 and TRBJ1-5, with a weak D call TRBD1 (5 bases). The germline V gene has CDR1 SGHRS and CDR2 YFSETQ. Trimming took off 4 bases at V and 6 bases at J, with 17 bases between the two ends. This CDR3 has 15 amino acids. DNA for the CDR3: TGCGCCAGCAGCCCGGGGGGTTCGGTCGGTCAGCCCCAGCATTTT. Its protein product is CASSPGGSVGQPQHF.

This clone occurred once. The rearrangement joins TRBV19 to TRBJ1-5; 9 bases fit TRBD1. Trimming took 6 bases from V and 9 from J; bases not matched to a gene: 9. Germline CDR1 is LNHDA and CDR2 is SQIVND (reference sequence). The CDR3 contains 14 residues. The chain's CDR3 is CASRKDRGGSPQHF. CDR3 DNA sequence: TGTGCCAGTAGGAAGGACAGGGGAGGTTCGCCCCAGCATTTT.

The CDR3: CASSQRGGTAFF. The CDR3 nucleotides are TGTGCCAGCAGCCAAAGAGGGGGTACAGCTTTCTTT. The V gene is TRBV4-2, the J gene TRBJ1-1, with D perhaps TRBD1 (6 bases). From germline, CDR1 is LGHNA and CDR2 YNFKEQ. The CDR3 consists of 12 residues. With 2 bases removed from V and 10 bases from J, the gap between germline ends came to 11 bases.

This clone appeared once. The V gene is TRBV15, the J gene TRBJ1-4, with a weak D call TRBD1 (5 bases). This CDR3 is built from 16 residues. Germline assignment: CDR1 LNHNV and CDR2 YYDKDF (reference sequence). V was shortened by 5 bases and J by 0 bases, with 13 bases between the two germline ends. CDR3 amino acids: CATSRPRAATNEKLFF. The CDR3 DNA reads TGTGCCACCAGCCGCCCCAGGGCGGCAACTAATGAAAAACTGTTTTTT.

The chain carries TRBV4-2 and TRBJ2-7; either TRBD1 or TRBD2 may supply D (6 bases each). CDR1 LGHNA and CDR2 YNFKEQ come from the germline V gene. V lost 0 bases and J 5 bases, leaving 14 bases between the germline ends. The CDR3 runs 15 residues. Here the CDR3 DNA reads TGTGCCAGCAGCCAAGAAGGGGGGCGTATGGACGAGCAGTACTTC. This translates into CASSQEGGRMDEQYF.

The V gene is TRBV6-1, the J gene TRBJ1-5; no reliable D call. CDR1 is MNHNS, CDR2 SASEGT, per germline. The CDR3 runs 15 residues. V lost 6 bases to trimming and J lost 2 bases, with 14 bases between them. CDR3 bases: TGTGCCAGCAGGGAGATAGGACGGGGCAATCAGCCCCAGCATTTT. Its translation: CASREIGRGNQPQHF.

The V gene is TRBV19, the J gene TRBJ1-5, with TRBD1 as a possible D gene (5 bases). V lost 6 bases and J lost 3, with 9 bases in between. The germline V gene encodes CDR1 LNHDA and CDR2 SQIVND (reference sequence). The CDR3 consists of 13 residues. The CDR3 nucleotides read TGTGCCAGTAGATGGGACGACAATCAGCCCCAGCATTTT. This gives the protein CASRWDDNQPQHF.

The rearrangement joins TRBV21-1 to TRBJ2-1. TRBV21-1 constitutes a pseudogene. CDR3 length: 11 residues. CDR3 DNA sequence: TGTGCCAGCAGCAAAGGGAATGAGCAGTTCTTC. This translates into CASSKGNEQFF.

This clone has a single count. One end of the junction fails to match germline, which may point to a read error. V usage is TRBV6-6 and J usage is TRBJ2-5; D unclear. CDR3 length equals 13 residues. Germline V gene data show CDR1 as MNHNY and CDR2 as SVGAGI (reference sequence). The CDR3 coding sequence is TGTGCCGGCAGAACCGGAAGTCAAGAGACCCAGTACTTC. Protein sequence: CAGRTGSQETQYF.

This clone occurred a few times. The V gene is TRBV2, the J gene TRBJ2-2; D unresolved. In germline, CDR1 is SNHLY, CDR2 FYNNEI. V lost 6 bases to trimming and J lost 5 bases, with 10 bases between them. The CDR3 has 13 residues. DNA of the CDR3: TGTGCCAGCAGATTTGACGGAACCGGGGAGCTGTTTTTT. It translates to CASRFDGTGELFF.

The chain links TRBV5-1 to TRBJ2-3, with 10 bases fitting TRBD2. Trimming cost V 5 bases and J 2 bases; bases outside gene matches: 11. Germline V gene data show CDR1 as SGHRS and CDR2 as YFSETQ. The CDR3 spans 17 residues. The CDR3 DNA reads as TGCGCCAGCAGTTCGCTAGCGGGGGCACCAAACACAGATACGCAGTATTTT. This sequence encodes CASSSLAGAPNTDTQYF. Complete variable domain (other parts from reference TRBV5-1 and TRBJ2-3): KAGVTQTPRYLIKTRGQQVTLSCSPISGHRSVSWYQQTPGQGLQFLFEYFSETQRNKGNFPGRFSGRQFSNSRSEMNVSTLELGDSALYLCASSSLAGAPNTDTQYFGPGTRLTVL.

The CDR3 spells CASSFLGGVAGGGNEQFF. CDR3 nucleotides: TGTGCCAGCAGCTTCCTAGGGGGGGTAGCGGGAGGTGGGAATGAGCAGTTCTTC. The gene calls are TRBV7-2 and TRBJ2-1; 10 bases are a match to TRBD2. The CDR3 sequence is 18 residues long. V lost 3 bases and J lost 7; bases outside the gene matches: 15. In germline, CDR1 is SGHTA, CDR2 FQGNSA.

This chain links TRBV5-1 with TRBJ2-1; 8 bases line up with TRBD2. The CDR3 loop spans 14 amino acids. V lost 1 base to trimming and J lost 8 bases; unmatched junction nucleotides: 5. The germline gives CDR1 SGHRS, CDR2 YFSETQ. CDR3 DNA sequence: TGCGCCAGCAGCTTGAGACTAGCGAGTTATGAGCAGTTCTTC. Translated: CASSLRLASYEQFF.

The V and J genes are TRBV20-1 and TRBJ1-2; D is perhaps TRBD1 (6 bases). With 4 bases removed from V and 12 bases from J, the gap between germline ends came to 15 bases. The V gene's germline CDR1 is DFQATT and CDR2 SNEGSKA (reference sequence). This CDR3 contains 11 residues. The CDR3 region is CSANRESFNTF. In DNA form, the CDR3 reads TGCAGTGCTAACAGGGAGTCTTTCAACACCTTC.